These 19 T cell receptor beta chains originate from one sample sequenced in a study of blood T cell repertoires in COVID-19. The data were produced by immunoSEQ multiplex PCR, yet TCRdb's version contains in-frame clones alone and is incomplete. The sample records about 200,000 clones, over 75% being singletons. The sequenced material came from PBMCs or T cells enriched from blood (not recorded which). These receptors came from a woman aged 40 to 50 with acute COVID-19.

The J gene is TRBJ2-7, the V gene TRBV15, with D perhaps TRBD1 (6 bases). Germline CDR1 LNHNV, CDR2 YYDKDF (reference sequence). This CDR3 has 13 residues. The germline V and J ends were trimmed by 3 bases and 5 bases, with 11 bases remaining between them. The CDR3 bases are TGTGCCACCAGCAGTACAGGGAGCCACGAGCAGTACTTC. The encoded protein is CATSSTGSHEQYF.

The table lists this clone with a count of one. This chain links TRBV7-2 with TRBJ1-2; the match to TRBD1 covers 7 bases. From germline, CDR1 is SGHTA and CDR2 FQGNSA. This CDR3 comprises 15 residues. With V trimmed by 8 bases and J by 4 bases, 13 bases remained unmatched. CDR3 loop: CASAFDGQVLYGYTF. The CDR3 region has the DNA TGTGCCAGCGCCTTTGATGGACAGGTCCTCTATGGCTACACCTTC.

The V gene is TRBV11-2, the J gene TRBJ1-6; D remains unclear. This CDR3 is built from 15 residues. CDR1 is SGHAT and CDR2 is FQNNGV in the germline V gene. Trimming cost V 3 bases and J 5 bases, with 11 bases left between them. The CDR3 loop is CASSLNRDHNSPLHF. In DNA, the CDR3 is TGTGCCAGCAGCTTGAACAGAGACCATAATTCACCCCTCCACTTT.

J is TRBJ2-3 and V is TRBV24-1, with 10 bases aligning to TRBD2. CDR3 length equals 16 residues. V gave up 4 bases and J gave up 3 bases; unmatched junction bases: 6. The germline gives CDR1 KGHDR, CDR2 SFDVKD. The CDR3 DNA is TGTGCCACCAGTGAAAAAGCGGGGGGGCTTACAGATACGCAGTATTTT. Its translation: CATSEKAGGLTDTQYF.

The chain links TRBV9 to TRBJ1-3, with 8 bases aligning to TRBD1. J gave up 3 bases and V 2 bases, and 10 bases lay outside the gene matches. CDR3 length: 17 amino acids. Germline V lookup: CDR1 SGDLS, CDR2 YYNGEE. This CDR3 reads CASSVASPDRGGNTIYF. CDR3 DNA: TGTGCCAGCAGCGTGGCCTCACCCGACAGGGGTGGAAACACCATATATTTT.

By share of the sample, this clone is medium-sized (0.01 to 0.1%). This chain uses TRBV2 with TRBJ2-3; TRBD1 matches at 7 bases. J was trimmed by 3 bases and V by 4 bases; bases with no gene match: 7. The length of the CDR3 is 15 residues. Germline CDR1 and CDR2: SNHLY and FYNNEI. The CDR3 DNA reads TGTGCCAGCAGTGGGACAGGAGAAAGTACAGATACGCAGTATTTT. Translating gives CASSGTGESTDTQYF.

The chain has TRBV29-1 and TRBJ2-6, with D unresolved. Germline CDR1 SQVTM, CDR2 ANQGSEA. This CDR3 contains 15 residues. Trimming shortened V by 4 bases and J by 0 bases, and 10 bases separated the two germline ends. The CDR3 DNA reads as TGCAGCGTTGGTAGCCACCTCTCTGGGGCCAACGTCCTGACTTTC. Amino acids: CSVGSHLSGANVLTF.

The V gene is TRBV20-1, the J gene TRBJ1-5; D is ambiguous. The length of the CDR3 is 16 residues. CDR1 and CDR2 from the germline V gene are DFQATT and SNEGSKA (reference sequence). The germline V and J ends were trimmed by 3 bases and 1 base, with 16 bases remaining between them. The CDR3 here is CSASLPVGMSNQPQHF. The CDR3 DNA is TGCAGTGCTAGTCTGCCCGTTGGCATGAGCAATCAGCCCCAGCATTTT.

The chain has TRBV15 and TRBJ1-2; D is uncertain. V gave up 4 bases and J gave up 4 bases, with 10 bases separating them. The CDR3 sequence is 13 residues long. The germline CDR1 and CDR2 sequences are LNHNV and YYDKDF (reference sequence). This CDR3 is CATSTGSAYGYTF. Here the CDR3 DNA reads TGTGCCACCAGCACCGGGTCGGCCTATGGCTACACCTTC.

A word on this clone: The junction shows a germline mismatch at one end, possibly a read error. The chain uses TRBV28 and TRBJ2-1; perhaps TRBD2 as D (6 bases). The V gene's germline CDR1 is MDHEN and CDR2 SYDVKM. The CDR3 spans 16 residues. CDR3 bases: TGTGCCAGCAGTTTACCGGGACTTTATCAACGGTCCCTAAGGATCTTC. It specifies CASSLPGLYQRSLRIF.

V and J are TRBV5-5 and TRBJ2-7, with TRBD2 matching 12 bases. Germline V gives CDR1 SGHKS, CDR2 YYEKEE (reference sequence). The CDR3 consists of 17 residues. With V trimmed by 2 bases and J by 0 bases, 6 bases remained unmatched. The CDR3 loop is CASSLLTSGSYSYEQYF. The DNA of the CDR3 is TGTGCCAGCAGCTTATTGACTAGCGGGAGTTACTCCTACGAGCAGTACTTC.

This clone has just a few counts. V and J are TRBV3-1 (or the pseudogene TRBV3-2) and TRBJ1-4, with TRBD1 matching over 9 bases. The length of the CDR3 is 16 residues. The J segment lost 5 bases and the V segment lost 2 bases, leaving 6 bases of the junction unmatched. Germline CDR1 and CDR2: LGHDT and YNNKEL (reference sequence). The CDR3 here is CASSQMRTGENEKLFF. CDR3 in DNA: TGTGCCAGCAGCCAAATGAGGACAGGGGAGAATGAAAAACTGTTTTTT.

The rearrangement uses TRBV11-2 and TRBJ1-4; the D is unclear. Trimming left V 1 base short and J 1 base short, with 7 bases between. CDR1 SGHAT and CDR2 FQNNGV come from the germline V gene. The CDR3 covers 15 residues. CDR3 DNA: TGTGCCAGCAGCTTAGTTTCACAAACTAATGAAAAACTGTTTTTT. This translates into CASSLVSQTNEKLFF.

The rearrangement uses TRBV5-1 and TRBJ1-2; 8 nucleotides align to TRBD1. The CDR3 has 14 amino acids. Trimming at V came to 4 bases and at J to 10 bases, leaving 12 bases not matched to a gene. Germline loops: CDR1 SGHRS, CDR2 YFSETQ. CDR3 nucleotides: TGCGCCAGCAGCGTGGCGTTGGGACAGGCGAACTACACCTTC. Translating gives CASSVALGQANYTF.

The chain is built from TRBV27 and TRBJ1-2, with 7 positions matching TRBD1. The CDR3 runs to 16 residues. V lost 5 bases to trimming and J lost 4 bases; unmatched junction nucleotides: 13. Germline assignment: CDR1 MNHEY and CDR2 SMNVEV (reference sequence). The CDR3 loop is CASSLAASGQFYGYTF. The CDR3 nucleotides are TGTGCCAGCAGTCTAGCCGCCTCGGGACAGTTCTATGGCTACACCTTC.

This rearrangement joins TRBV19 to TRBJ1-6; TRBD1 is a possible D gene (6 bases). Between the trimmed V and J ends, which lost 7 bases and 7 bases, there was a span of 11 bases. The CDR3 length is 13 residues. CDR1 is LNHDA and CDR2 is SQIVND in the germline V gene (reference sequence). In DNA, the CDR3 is TGTGCCAGTAAGCGGGACATCAATTCACCCCTCCACTTT. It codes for CASKRDINSPLHF. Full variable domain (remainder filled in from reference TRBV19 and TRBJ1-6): DGGITQSPKYLFRKEGQNVTLSCEQNLNHDAMYWYRQDPGQGLRLIYYSQIVNDFQKGDIAEGYSVSREKKESFPLTVTSAQKNPTAFYLCASKRDINSPLHFGNGTRLTVT.

CDR3 bases: TGTGCCAGTAGTATTAACAGGGGAATAAACACCGGGGAGCTGTTTTTT. Amino acid sequence: CASSINRGINTGELFF. The J gene is TRBJ2-2, the V gene TRBV19, with TRBD1 matching 7 bases. V gave up 3 bases and J gave up 2 bases; unmatched junction bases: 6. CDR3 length: 16 residues. The germline gives CDR1 LNHDA, CDR2 SQIVND (reference sequence).

CDR3 sequence (DNA): TGTGCCTGGACAACTTCTGGGGCCAACGTCCTGACTTTC. The encoded protein is CAWTTSGANVLTF. V gene TRBV30 combines with J gene TRBJ2-6; D ambiguous. The CDR3 runs to 13 residues. V lost 4 bases, J lost 1 base, and 5 bases lay in between. The V gene's germline CDR1 is GTSNPN and CDR2 SVGIG (reference sequence).

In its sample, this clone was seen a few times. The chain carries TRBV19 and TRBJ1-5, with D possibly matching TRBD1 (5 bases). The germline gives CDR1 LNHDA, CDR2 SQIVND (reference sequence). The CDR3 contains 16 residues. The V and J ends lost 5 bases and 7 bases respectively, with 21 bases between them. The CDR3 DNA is TGTGCCAGTAGTCCGACTAGCTCCCGCGGGGGACAGCCCCAGCATTTT. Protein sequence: CASSPTSSRGGQPQHF.